This T cell receptor (beta chain) appears in the sequencing data of a study of T cell responses to AZD1222 COVID-19 vaccine. Sequenced by immunoSEQ multiplex PCR; TCRdb stores in-frame clones only, minus some. The table has roughly 140,000 clones, 75% to 90% seen once; the top ten hold 4.1%. This CDR3 region has 18 residues. From germline, CDR1 is SGHTA and CDR2 FQGNSA. Trimming at V came to 2 bases and at J to 6 bases, leaving 13 bases not matched to a gene. This clone was counted between two and nine times. The target antigen is unknown. The study's findings and limits: No day 14 peak samples; only post-peak repertoires were characterized. A reported finding is that nearly half of spike-specific TCRs target unmutated variant regions. Clonal diversity was possibly underestimated, and white British individuals and females predominated among donors. Mapped onto spike, vaccine-associated CD4 TCRs spanned it and were dominant at 160-218 and 743-854.

This rearrangement joins TRBV7-2 to TRBJ2-2; 9 bases align to TRBD1. The sequences come from peripheral blood, collected on day 0 of MenACWY control vaccination. This clonotype was sampled from an adult in good health. The CDR3 sequence: CASSLRRLGTGLSGELFF. Written as DNA, the CDR3 is TGTGCCAGCAGCTTAAGGCGTTTAGGGACAGGGTTATCCGGGGAGCTGTTTTTT. Based on the CDR3 plus reference TRBV7-2 and TRBJ2-2, the full variable domain is GAGVSQSPSNKVTEKGKDVELRCDPISGHTALYWYRQSLGQGLEFLIYFQGNSAPDKSGLPSDRFSAERTGGSVSTLTIQRTQQEDSAVYLCASSLRRLGTGLSGELFFGEGSRLTVL.